This note documents a single TCR beta chain sequence. The antigen is undetermined. The junction shows a germline mismatch at one end, possibly a read error. Looked up from germline, CDR1 is SNHLY and CDR2 is FYNNEI. The CDR3 sequence is 14 residues long. This sample is part of a study of T cell responses to AZD1222 COVID-19 vaccine. About the study: It was second doses at about 4 or about 12 weeks that were pooled. The study's findings and limits: Spike-specific TCR breadth and depth rose after two AZD1222 doses. Sampling captured repertoires only after the peak T cell response. Clonal diversity was possibly underestimated; the donors were predominantly white British and more often female.

Method: immunoSEQ multiplex PCR; TCRdb's copy keeps in-frame clones and lacks some. The sample includes 150,000 to 200,000 clones, around 94% seen only once; the top ten take 2.6%. This TCR was recovered from an adult in good health. This specimen consisted of peripheral blood, obtained on day 0 of AZD1222 vaccination. This chain connects TRBV2 to TRBJ1-2; 11 bases are a match to TRBD1. The CDR3 DNA reads TGTGCCAGCAGATTCACGGACAGGGGGCCCCCTTATTCCTTC. It is translated as CASRFTDRGPPYSF.